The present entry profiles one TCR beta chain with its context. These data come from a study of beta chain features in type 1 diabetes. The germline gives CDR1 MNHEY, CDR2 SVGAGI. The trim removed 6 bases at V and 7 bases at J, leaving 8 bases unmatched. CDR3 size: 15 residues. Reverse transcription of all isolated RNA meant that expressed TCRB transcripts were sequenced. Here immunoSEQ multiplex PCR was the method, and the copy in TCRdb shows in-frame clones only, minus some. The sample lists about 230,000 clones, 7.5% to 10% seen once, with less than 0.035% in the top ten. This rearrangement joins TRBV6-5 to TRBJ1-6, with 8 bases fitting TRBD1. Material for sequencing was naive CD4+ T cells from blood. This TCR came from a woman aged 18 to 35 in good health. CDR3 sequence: CASSRRTGLNSPLHF. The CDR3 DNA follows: TGTGCCAGCAGCCGTCGGACAGGGTTGAATTCACCCCTCCACTTT.